This entry lists 26 T cell receptor beta chains sequenced from one sample in a study of Ad26.COV2.S vaccination and SARS-CoV-2 variants (dated by TCRdb to the early 2020s). Library creation used the immunoSEQ multiplex PCR assay. Drawn from immuneACCESS, this table holds only the in-frame rearrangements with V and J called that TCRdb kept. Clones are partly lost; checked studies trace under half to an unresolved V gene and leave the rest unexplained. In all, the sample holds approximately 480,000 clones, and around nine tenths of those were seen once. About 13% of the sample comes from the top ten. Sample treatment or condition, as interpreted from the label and publication: around 19 received Ad26.COV2.S at low or high dose, single or two shots; about 5 received placebo; per-sample allocation not given. For vaccine and placebo recipients, repertoires were sequenced using samples collected on day 63 after the first injection.

Specimen: peripheral blood, collected in a trial of Ad26.COV2.S vaccine versus placebo. The receptors originated from a person between 18 and 59 years old who received the Ad26.COV2.S COVID-19 vaccine or a placebo.

The rearrangement joins TRBV5-1 to TRBJ1-1, with TRBD1 identical over 10 bases. With 0 bases clipped from V and 0 bases from J, the junction kept 5 bases outside the gene matches. Germline values: CDR1 SGHRS, CDR2 YFSETQ. The length of the CDR3 is 17 residues. The DNA of the CDR3 is TGCGCCAGCAGCTTGGGAGGGACAGGGGTGGTGAACACTGAAGCTTTCTTT. The encoded protein is CASSLGGTGVVNTEAFF.

The CDR3 DNA reads TGTGCCAGCAGGGGGTTTTACGAGCAGTACTTC. Translating gives CASRGFYEQYF. The V gene is TRBV28, the J gene TRBJ2-7; D remains ambiguous. Looked up from germline, CDR1 is MDHEN and CDR2 is SYDVKM. The CDR3 consists of 11 residues. Between the trimmed V and J ends, which lost 6 bases and 4 bases, there was a span of 7 bases.

The chain employs TRBV6-2 or TRBV6-3 and TRBJ2-6; 13 bases line up with TRBD2. Per germline, CDR1 MNHEY and CDR2 SVGEGT. There are 20 residues in the CDR3. Trimming removed 2 bases from V and 2 bases from J; junction bases left unmatched: 9. The CDR3: CASSYGLAGVLVPGANVLTF. CDR3 DNA sequence: TGTGCCAGCAGTTACGGACTAGCGGGAGTACTGGTCCCTGGGGCCAACGTCCTGACTTTC.

DNA for the CDR3: TGTGCCAGCAGCTTGGGCGACAGGGTGGAGAATCAGCCCCAGCATTTT. It translates to CASSLGDRVENQPQHF. The chain combines TRBV5-8 with TRBJ1-5; TRBD1 aligns across 7 bases. Germline V gene sequence: CDR1 SGHTS, CDR2 YDEGEE. V was pared by 0 bases and J by 4 bases, with 7 bases of the junction left unmatched. This CDR3 spans 16 amino acids.

The chain employs TRBV25-1 and TRBJ1-2; 8 positions match TRBD1. This CDR3 contains 13 residues. From germline, CDR1 is MGHDK and CDR2 SYGVNS. J gave up 7 bases and V 4 bases, and 5 bases lay outside the gene matches. CDR3 residues: CASSVRTGFGYTF. DNA of the CDR3: TGTGCCAGCAGTGTCAGGACAGGGTTTGGCTACACCTTC.

This chain's CDR3 is CASSRSHRGGNTGELFF. CDR3 nucleotides: TGTGCCAGCAGTCGGTCGCACAGGGGGGGTAACACCGGGGAGCTGTTTTTT. This chain uses TRBV27 with TRBJ2-2; D may be TRBD1 (8 bases). Germline values: CDR1 MNHEY, CDR2 SMNVEV (reference sequence). The CDR3 spans 17 residues. Trimming shortened V by 5 bases and J by 2 bases, and 18 bases separated the two germline ends.

The V and J genes are TRBV4-3 and TRBJ1-5; D is possibly TRBD1 (6 bases). CDR3 size: 15 residues. Per germline, CDR1 LGHNA and CDR2 YSLEER. Trimming took 3 bases from V and 6 from J, leaving 15 bases between them. CDR3 in DNA: TGCGCCAGCAGCCAGGCGCTGGGGGGGCCTCAGCCCCAGCATTTT. Its translation: CASSQALGGPQPQHF.

The chain is built from TRBV6-6 and TRBJ1-5; 7 bases match TRBD1. CDR3 length: 19 amino acids. V trimming: 5 bases; J trimming: 4 bases; junction bases outside the gene matches: 20. Germline CDR1 reads MNHNY; CDR2 reads SVGAGI (reference sequence). DNA for the CDR3: TGTGCCAGCAGTCCGGGGGCTAGACAGGGAGGTTTAGGGAATCAGCCCCAGCATTTT. As protein: CASSPGARQGGLGNQPQHF.

The rearrangement uses TRBV4-2 and TRBJ2-7; TRBD1 matches at 9 bases. The CDR3 is 18 residues long. Germline V CDR1 and CDR2: LGHNA, YNFKEQ. V trimming: 2 bases; J trimming: 2 bases; junction bases outside the gene matches: 13. The CDR3 sequence is CASSQFLQGAGLAYEQYF. CDR3 bases: TGTGCCAGCAGCCAATTTTTACAGGGGGCAGGACTCGCCTACGAGCAGTACTTC.

This clone occurred a few times. V is TRBV30 and J is TRBJ2-5; D might be TRBD1 or TRBD2, each matching 5 bases. The CDR3 totals 14 residues. CDR1 is GTSNPN, CDR2 SVGIG, per germline (reference sequence). Deletions cut 3 bases from V and 5 bases from J, with 16 bases between. The CDR3 DNA reads as TGTGCCTGGAGCCGGGGCCTAGGTGGGGAGACCCAGTACTTC. As protein: CAWSRGLGGETQYF.

The chain employs TRBV21-1 and TRBJ2-7; the D call of TRBD1 is as the table states it, not checked on the DNA. TRBV21-1 is a pseudogene. The CDR3 length is 17 residues. CDR3: CASSRFAVPGDSYEQYF. The CDR3, as DNA: TGTGCCAGCAGTCGATTCGCGGTCCCAGGGGACTCCTACGAGCAGTACTTC.

As DNA, the CDR3 is TGTGCCAGCTCACCCGGACTGGGGACAGGTGAGCAGTTCTTC. Translation: CASSPGLGTGEQFF. The chain joins TRBV18 to TRBJ2-1, with 8 bases that match TRBD1. This CDR3 has 14 residues. The germline CDR1 and CDR2 sequences are KGHSH and LQKENI. With 3 bases clipped from V and 9 bases from J, the junction kept 7 bases outside the gene matches.

This rearrangement joins TRBV3-1 (or the pseudogene TRBV3-2) to TRBJ2-2, with unresolved D. V was cut by 0 bases and J by 0 bases, with 11 bases left in between. Germline V gene lookup returns CDR1 LGHDT and CDR2 YNNKEL (reference sequence). CDR3 length: 17 amino acids. CDR3 protein: CASSQDRFGSNTGELFF. The CDR3 DNA reads TGTGCCAGCAGCCAAGATCGTTTCGGCTCGAACACCGGGGAGCTGTTTTTT.

This clone has just a few counts. The V and J genes are TRBV18 and TRBJ2-3; possibly TRBD1 or TRBD2 for D (5 bases each). This CDR3 contains 13 residues. With 0 bases removed from V and 4 bases from J, the gap between germline ends came to 5 bases. Germline V CDR1 and CDR2: KGHSH, LQKENI. The CDR3 sequence: CASSPPGADTQYF. Written as DNA, the CDR3 is TGTGCCAGCTCACCACCGGGGGCAGATACGCAGTATTTT.

V gene TRBV2 combines with J gene TRBJ2-2, with no clear D. This CDR3 has 15 residues. V was clipped by 3 bases and J by 2 bases, with 10 bases between them. Germline CDR1 reads SNHLY; CDR2 reads FYNNEI. The CDR3 sequence: CASSDLRTNTGELFF. The CDR3 nucleotides read TGTGCCAGCAGTGATCTCCGGACCAACACCGGGGAGCTGTTTTTT.

The gene calls are TRBV30 and TRBJ2-7; TRBD2 aligns across 7 bases. The V gene end was trimmed by 0 bases and the J gene end by 5 bases; junction bases not matched to a gene: 7. The CDR3 has 14 residues. The germline CDR1 and CDR2 sequences are GTSNPN and SVGIG (reference sequence). This CDR3 is CAWSVSGRLHEQYF. For the CDR3, the DNA is TGTGCCTGGAGTGTATCCGGGAGGCTCCACGAGCAGTACTTC.

V usage is TRBV2 and J usage is TRBJ2-7, with a weak D call TRBD2 (6 bases). This CDR3 spans 15 amino acids. V was trimmed by 3 bases and J by 5 bases, leaving 17 bases between them. Germline V gene lookup returns CDR1 SNHLY and CDR2 FYNNEI. Written as DNA, the CDR3 is TGTGCCAGCAGTGAGGACTACCCGTCAGCCCACGAGCAGTACTTC. It encodes CASSEDYPSAHEQYF.

The rearrangement uses TRBV28 and TRBJ2-6, with 10 nucleotides matching TRBD2. The CDR3 is 17 amino acids. The junction had 9 bases not matched to a gene; V was cut back by 6 bases and J by 4 bases. Germline CDR1 reads MDHEN; CDR2 reads SYDVKM. CDR3 in amino acids: CASSREAGGTGANVLTF. The DNA of the CDR3 is TGTGCCAGCAGCCGAGAAGCGGGAGGGACCGGGGCCAACGTCCTGACTTTC. Variable domain in full (rest from reference TRBV28 and TRBJ2-6): DVKVTQSSRYLVKRTGEKVFLECVQDMDHENMFWYRQDPGLGLRLIYFSYDVKMKEKGDIPEGYSVSREKKERFSLILESASTNQTSMYLCASSREAGGTGANVLTFGAGSRLTVL.

This clone was seen just once. The V call is TRBV19, the J call TRBJ2-1; 10 bases are shared with TRBD2. The CDR3 covers 13 residues. The V segment lost 9 bases and the J segment 6 bases; nucleotides outside the gene matches: 5. The V gene's germline CDR1 is LNHDA and CDR2 SQIVND (reference sequence). Here the CDR3 reads CASKERGGNEQFF. CDR3 coding DNA: TGTGCCAGCAAAGAGCGGGGGGGCAATGAGCAGTTCTTC. Variable domain in full (rest from reference TRBV19 and TRBJ2-1): DGGITQSPKYLFRKEGQNVTLSCEQNLNHDAMYWYRQDPGQGLRLIYYSQIVNDFQKGDIAEGYSVSREKKESFPLTVTSAQKNPTAFYLCASKERGGNEQFFGPGTRLTVL.

Regarding this clone: In the same sample, other DNA sequences code for this CDR3. This chain connects TRBV7-2 to TRBJ2-7; 8 bases map to TRBD1. Unmatched junction bases numbered 0, after V lost 1 base and J lost 4 bases. This CDR3 is built from 13 residues. CDR1 is SGHTA, CDR2 FQGNSA, per germline. CDR3 protein: CASSLDRGYEQYF. CDR3 bases: TGTGCCAGCAGCTTAGACAGGGGGTACGAGCAGTACTTC.

This rearrangement joins TRBV7-8 to TRBJ1-4; the D is unclear. Germline CDR1 reads SGHVS; CDR2 reads FQNEAQ. This CDR3 region has 11 residues. V was shortened by 5 bases and J by 12 bases, with 10 bases between the two germline ends. Here the CDR3 reads CASSAGGQLFF. The CDR3 nucleotides are TGTGCCAGCAGCGCCGGTGGGCAACTGTTTTTT.

This clone was picked up one time. The J gene is TRBJ2-5, the V gene TRBV10-3, with TRBD1 identical over 7 bases. This CDR3 is built from 14 residues. CDR1 ENHRY and CDR2 SYGVKD come from the germline V gene. V gave up 3 bases and J gave up 4 bases; unmatched junction bases: 5. The DNA of the CDR3 is TGTGCCATCAGTGAAGGGGGCAAGGGAGAGACCCAGTACTTC. Its translation is CAISEGGKGETQYF.

CDR3 coding DNA: TGTGCCAGCAGCCAACCAGACAGGGCAAAAGAAGCTTTCTTT. This gives the protein CASSQPDRAKEAFF. The gene calls are TRBV3-1 (or the pseudogene TRBV3-2) and TRBJ1-1, with 7 bases identical to TRBD1. Germline CDR1 LGHDT, CDR2 YNNKEL (reference sequence). This CDR3 spans 14 amino acids. With 2 bases clipped from V and 8 bases from J, the junction kept 8 bases outside the gene matches.

The chain combines TRBV20-1 with TRBJ2-7; TRBD2 matches at 9 bases. This CDR3 has 14 amino acids. V was clipped by 3 bases and J by 0 bases; unmatched bases: 3. The germline CDR1 and CDR2 sequences are DFQATT and SNEGSKA (reference sequence). CDR3 DNA sequence: TGCAGTGCTAGTCTAGCGGGGAGCTCCTACGAGCAGTACTTC. Its protein is CSASLAGSSYEQYF.

This rearrangement joins TRBV4-2 to TRBJ2-2, with D possibly TRBD2 on 5 matching bases. The CDR3 runs 15 residues. CDR1 LGHNA and CDR2 YNFKEQ come from the germline V gene. The germline V and J ends were trimmed by 4 bases and 0 bases, with 9 bases remaining between them. Here the CDR3 reads CASSLEAANTGELFF. As DNA, the CDR3 is TGTGCCAGCAGCCTGGAGGCCGCGAACACCGGGGAGCTGTTTTTT.

This chain connects TRBV19 to TRBJ1-4; no firm D call. The CDR3 extends over 16 amino acids. Germline assignment: CDR1 LNHDA and CDR2 SQIVND (reference sequence). Trimming pared 3 bases from V and 7 bases from J, leaving 18 bases between. This CDR3 reads CASSMSPTPGFEKLFF. The CDR3 nucleotides read TGTGCCAGTAGTATGTCCCCAACTCCGGGATTTGAAAAACTGTTTTTT.